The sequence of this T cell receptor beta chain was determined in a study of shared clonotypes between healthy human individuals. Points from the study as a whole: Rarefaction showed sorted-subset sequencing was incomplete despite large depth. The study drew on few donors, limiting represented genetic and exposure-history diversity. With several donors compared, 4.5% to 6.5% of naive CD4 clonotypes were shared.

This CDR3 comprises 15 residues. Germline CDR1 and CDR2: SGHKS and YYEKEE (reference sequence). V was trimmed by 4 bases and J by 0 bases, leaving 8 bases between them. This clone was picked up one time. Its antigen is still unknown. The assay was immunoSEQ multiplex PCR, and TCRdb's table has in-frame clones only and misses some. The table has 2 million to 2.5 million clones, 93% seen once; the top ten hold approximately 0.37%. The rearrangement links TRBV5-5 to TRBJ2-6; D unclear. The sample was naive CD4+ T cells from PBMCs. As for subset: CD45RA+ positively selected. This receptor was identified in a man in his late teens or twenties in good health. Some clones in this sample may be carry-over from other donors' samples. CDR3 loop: CASSPTASGANVLTF. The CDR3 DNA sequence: TGTGCCAGCAGCCCAACCGCCTCTGGGGCCAACGTCCTGACTTTC.